The 25 T cell receptor beta chains below come from one sample, sequenced in a study of shared T cell receptors in the human thymus. Some clones are missing from TCRdb's copy, which holds only in-frame ones; the method was immunoSEQ multiplex PCR. The data show about 610,000 clones, roughly 90% seen once. These data were likewise used in another study, on human thymus T cells.

The sequenced sample was thymocytes. The receptors derive from a boy less than two years old with a congenital heart defect.

The rearrangement uses TRBV9 and TRBJ1-2; D uncertain. The germline V gene has CDR1 SGDLS and CDR2 YYNGEE. There are 15 residues in the CDR3. Trimming removed 0 bases at V and 5 bases at J, with 14 bases between. The CDR3 here is CASSVGIQVIYGYTF. Written as DNA, the CDR3 is TGTGCCAGCAGCGTAGGGATCCAGGTGATTTATGGCTACACCTTC. The entire variable domain, with the rest obtained from reference TRBV9 and TRBJ1-2, is as follows: DSGVTQTPKHLITATGQRVTLRCSPRSGDLSVYWYQQSLDQGLQFLIQYYNGEERAKGNILERFSAQQFPDLHSELNLSSLELGDSALYFCASSVGIQVIYGYTFGSGTRLTVV.

V usage is TRBV6-1 and J usage is TRBJ2-7; 7 bases line up with TRBD1. CDR3 size: 16 residues. V lost 2 bases, J lost 0 bases, and 7 bases stayed unmatched. CDR1 and CDR2 (germline): MNHNS, SASEGT. CDR3 sequence reads: CASSESSRTGSYEQYF. As DNA, the CDR3 is TGTGCCAGCAGTGAAAGTTCTAGGACAGGCTCCTACGAGCAGTACTTC.

The chain links TRBV5-6 to TRBJ1-2; TRBD1 might be the D (6 bases). The CDR3 is made up of 15 amino acids. With 0 bases removed from V and 2 bases from J, the gap between germline ends came to 11 bases. From germline, CDR1 is SGHDT and CDR2 YYEEEE. CDR3 nucleotide sequence: TGTGCCAGCAGCTTGGGGGCCAGGGGCAACTATGGCTACACCTTC. Its protein is CASSLGARGNYGYTF.

This clone was seen only a few times. This chain uses TRBV7-9 with TRBJ2-5, with TRBD2 identical over 8 bases. This CDR3 has 15 amino acids. The V and J ends lost 3 bases and 7 bases, in that order; junction bases with no gene match: 10. Germline loops: CDR1 SEHNR, CDR2 FQNEAQ (reference sequence). The CDR3: CASSLSSGPPRTQYF. In nucleotides, the CDR3 is TGTGCCAGCAGCTTGTCTAGCGGGCCCCCCAGGACCCAGTACTTC. Based on the CDR3 plus reference TRBV7-9 and TRBJ2-5, the full variable domain is DTGVSQNPRHKITKRGQNVTFRCDPISEHNRLYWYRQTLGQGPEFLTYFQNEAQLEKSRLLSDRFSAERPKGSFSTLEIQRTEQGDSAMYLCASSLSSGPPRTQYFGPGTRLLVL.

CDR3 sequence reads: CASRGPGSTGELFF. CDR3 DNA sequence: TGTGCCAGCAGAGGACCCGGGAGCACCGGGGAGCTGTTTTTT. The chain has TRBV6-6 and TRBJ2-2; the D gene is possibly TRBD2 (6 bases). Trimming stripped 6 bases from V and 4 bases from J, with 12 bases between. The germline V gene encodes CDR1 MNHNY and CDR2 SVGAGI (reference sequence). This CDR3 is built from 14 residues.

This chain links TRBV18 with TRBJ2-7, with a tentative D call TRBD1 (6 bases). CDR1 is KGHSH and CDR2 is LQKENI in the germline V gene. CDR3 length equals 16 residues. With 3 bases removed from V and 0 bases from J, the gap between germline ends came to 15 bases. DNA of the CDR3: TGTGCCAGCTCACCCACCCTACAGGGCGGCTCCTACGAGCAGTACTTC. Encoded protein: CASSPTLQGGSYEQYF.

The chain has TRBV11-2 and TRBJ2-3, with 14 nucleotides matching TRBD2. J gave up 2 bases and V 0 bases, and 7 bases lay outside the gene matches. The CDR3 length is 19 residues. From germline, CDR1 is SGHAT and CDR2 FQNNGV. CDR3 nucleotide sequence: TGTGCCAGCAGCTTAGATCTCGGGACTAGCGGGAGTAACACAGATACGCAGTATTTT. Its translation: CASSLDLGTSGSNTDTQYF.

The rearrangement links TRBV5-1 to TRBJ2-7; D gene uncertain. The germline V gene has CDR1 SGHRS and CDR2 YFSETQ. The V gene lost 7 bases and the J gene lost 3 bases, with 14 bases spanning the gap. This CDR3 region has 13 residues. The CDR3 spells CASSEPPFYEQYF. The CDR3, as DNA: TGCGCCAGCTCGGAGCCCCCCTTCTACGAGCAGTACTTC.

The gene calls are TRBV4-2 and TRBJ2-1; 7 bases agree with TRBD2. Germline-derived CDR1 and CDR2 are LGHNA and YNFKEQ. The CDR3 totals 15 residues. Trimming took 3 bases from V and 7 from J; bases not matched to a gene: 9. The CDR3, as DNA: TGTGCCAGCAGCCACGCTGGACTAGGGAGGAATGAGCAGTTCTTC. Its protein product is CASSHAGLGRNEQFF.

This clone was picked up a small number of times. V usage is TRBV5-4 and J usage is TRBJ1-3; the D is unclear. Deletions cut 2 bases from V and 0 bases from J, with 3 bases between. The CDR3 runs 13 residues. Germline V gene sequence: CDR1 SGHNT, CDR2 YYREEE (reference sequence). CDR3 loop: CASSFLSGNTIYF. CDR3 nucleotides: TGTGCCAGCAGCTTCCTCTCTGGAAACACCATATATTTT.

The chain joins TRBV27 to TRBJ1-1; possibly TRBD1 for D (5 bases). CDR1 and CDR2 (germline): MNHEY, SMNVEV (reference sequence). The CDR3 extends over 13 amino acids. V lost 6 bases and J 1 base, leaving 9 bases between the germline ends. The CDR3 is CASRPDRNTEAFF. CDR3 coding DNA: TGTGCCAGCAGACCCGACAGGAACACTGAAGCTTTCTTT.

The chain links TRBV5-6 to TRBJ2-1, with TRBD2 identical over 15 bases. The CDR3 runs to 17 residues. In germline, CDR1 is SGHDT, CDR2 YYEEEE. V trimming: 0 bases; J trimming: 3 bases; junction bases outside the gene matches: 1. CDR3 bases: TGTGCCAGCAGCTTGGGGACTAGCGGGAGGGGCTACAATGAGCAGTTCTTC. Translation gives CASSLGTSGRGYNEQFF.

The rearrangement joins TRBV5-1 to TRBJ1-2, with a weak D call TRBD1 (6 bases). CDR1 is SGHRS and CDR2 is YFSETQ in the germline V gene. V was trimmed by 0 bases and J by 8 bases, leaving 20 bases between them. This CDR3 has 16 amino acids. CDR3 sequence (DNA): TGCGCCAGCAGCTTGGAAGACGTGGGGGCGATAGAGGGCTACACCTTC. It yields the protein CASSLEDVGAIEGYTF.

The gene calls are TRBV29-1 and TRBJ2-7, with 15 bases aligning to TRBD2. Germline CDR1 and CDR2: SQVTM and ANQGSEA. This CDR3 region has 16 residues. V lost 0 bases to trimming and J lost 5 bases; unmatched junction nucleotides: 5. The CDR3 protein is CSVEDQGTSGRNEQYF. CDR3 sequence (DNA): TGCAGCGTTGAAGATCAAGGGACTAGCGGGAGGAACGAGCAGTACTTC.

The J gene is TRBJ2-7, the V gene TRBV5-6; D uncertain. V was shortened by 0 bases and J by 0 bases, with 10 bases between the two germline ends. The CDR3 covers 15 residues. Germline loops: CDR1 SGHDT, CDR2 YYEEEE. The CDR3 sequence is CASSLAEKSSYEQYF. CDR3 nucleotide sequence: TGTGCCAGCAGCTTGGCGGAGAAGAGCTCCTACGAGCAGTACTTC. Full variable domain (rest looked up from reference TRBV5-6 and TRBJ2-7): DAGVTQSPTHLIKTRGQQVTLRCSPKSGHDTVSWYQQALGQGPQFIFQYYEEEERQRGNFPDRFSGHQFPNYSSELNVNALLLGDSALYLCASSLAEKSSYEQYFGPGTRLTVT.

This clone occurred a few times. The same CDR3 arises from other DNA sequences in this sample as well. The CDR3 coding sequence is TGCGCCAGCAGCCAAGCCAGGGGAAACACCATATATTTT. Translation gives CASSQARGNTIYF. This chain connects TRBV4-3 to TRBJ1-3; D remains unclear. The CDR3 is 13 amino acids. The germline CDR1 and CDR2 sequences are LGHNA and YSLEER. V dropped 1 base and J dropped 4 bases, with 5 bases sitting between them.

Only one count was recorded for this clone. This chain joins TRBV4-3 and TRBJ1-2, with a weak D call TRBD1 (5 bases). Germline V lookup: CDR1 LGHNA, CDR2 YSLEER. CDR3 size: 16 residues. Trimming shortened V by 0 bases and J by 6 bases, and 17 bases separated the two germline ends. For the CDR3, the DNA is TGCGCCAGCAGCCAAGATTGGCCCCCAGGGCGCGATGGCTACACCTTC. Translated: CASSQDWPPGRDGYTF.

V is TRBV6-5 and J is TRBJ2-7; 8 nucleotides match TRBD1. V shed 8 bases and J 0 bases; nucleotides not matched to a gene: 3. This CDR3 has 13 residues. Germline V gene data show CDR1 as MNHEY and CDR2 as SVGAGI. The CDR3 protein is CASRQGSSYEQYF. Here the CDR3 DNA reads TGTGCCAGCCGACAGGGGAGCTCCTACGAGCAGTACTTC.

This chain links TRBV6-5 with TRBJ2-3; possibly TRBD2 for D (6 bases). Trimming stripped 2 bases from V and 6 bases from J, with 15 bases between. The CDR3 runs 15 residues. Germline values: CDR1 MNHEY, CDR2 SVGAGI. In nucleotides, the CDR3 is TGTGCCAGCAGTTACGGGGGGAGACCCGGGGATACGCAGTATTTT. Translated, it gives CASSYGGRPGDTQYF.

The chain recombines TRBV13 with TRBJ2-1, with 9 bases lining up with TRBD2. From germline, CDR1 is PRHDT and CDR2 FYEKMQ (reference sequence). The CDR3 extends over 18 amino acids. V shed 1 base and J 4 bases; nucleotides not matched to a gene: 11. The CDR3 DNA reads TGTGCCAGCAGCTTAGATCCCGGACTAGCGAAACCTTACAATGAGCAGTTCTTC. Protein: CASSLDPGLAKPYNEQFF.

The rearrangement joins TRBV7-6 to TRBJ2-7; 10 nucleotides agree with TRBD2. Germline CDR1 reads SGHVS; CDR2 reads FNYEAQ. V lost 0 bases, J lost 6 bases, and 8 bases stayed unmatched. The length of the CDR3 is 16 residues. The chain's CDR3 is CASSLAPTSGSSEQYF. CDR3 nucleotides: TGTGCCAGCAGCTTAGCGCCGACTAGCGGGTCTTCCGAGCAGTACTTC.

This chain links TRBV9 with TRBJ2-2, with 11 bases aligning to TRBD2. CDR3 size: 15 residues. Germline lookup yields CDR1 SGDLS and CDR2 YYNGEE. Trimming at V came to 1 base and at J to 4 bases, leaving 0 bases not matched to a gene. The chain's CDR3 is CASSVTSGGTGELFF. CDR3 nucleotides: TGTGCCAGCAGCGTAACTAGCGGGGGCACCGGGGAGCTGTTTTTT.

The chain uses TRBV7-3 and TRBJ2-1; 12 bases agree with TRBD2. The germline V gene encodes CDR1 SGHTA and CDR2 FQGTGA. Germline trimming cut 4 bases from V and 9 bases from J; bases unmatched to any gene: 10. This CDR3 is built from 16 residues. The CDR3 nucleotides are TGTGCCAGCAGCTACCTGACTAGCGGGAGCGCTTGTGAGCAGTTCTTC. Translation: CASSYLTSGSACEQFF.

The gene calls are TRBV28 and TRBJ2-7, with a possible D match to TRBD2 (7 bases). CDR1 is MDHEN and CDR2 is SYDVKM in the germline V gene. This CDR3 comprises 15 residues. Trimming removed 5 bases from V and 4 bases from J, with 18 bases in between. CDR3 bases: TGTGCCAGCAGTCCCTCGGGGGGCGCCATATACGAGCAGTACTTC. This encodes CASSPSGGAIYEQYF.

This chain links TRBV5-1 with TRBJ2-3, with 9 bases lining up with TRBD1. This CDR3 contains 15 residues. V lost 2 bases, J lost 6 bases, and 7 bases stayed unmatched. Germline V gene sequence: CDR1 SGHRS, CDR2 YFSETQ. CDR3 in amino acids: CASSLQGAFRDTQYF. Here the CDR3 DNA reads TGCGCCAGCAGCTTACAGGGGGCCTTCCGGGATACGCAGTATTTT. Based on the CDR3 plus reference TRBV5-1 and TRBJ2-3, the full variable domain is KAGVTQTPRYLIKTRGQQVTLSCSPISGHRSVSWYQQTPGQGLQFLFEYFSETQRNKGNFPGRFSGRQFSNSRSEMNVSTLELGDSALYLCASSLQGAFRDTQYFGPGTRLTVL.